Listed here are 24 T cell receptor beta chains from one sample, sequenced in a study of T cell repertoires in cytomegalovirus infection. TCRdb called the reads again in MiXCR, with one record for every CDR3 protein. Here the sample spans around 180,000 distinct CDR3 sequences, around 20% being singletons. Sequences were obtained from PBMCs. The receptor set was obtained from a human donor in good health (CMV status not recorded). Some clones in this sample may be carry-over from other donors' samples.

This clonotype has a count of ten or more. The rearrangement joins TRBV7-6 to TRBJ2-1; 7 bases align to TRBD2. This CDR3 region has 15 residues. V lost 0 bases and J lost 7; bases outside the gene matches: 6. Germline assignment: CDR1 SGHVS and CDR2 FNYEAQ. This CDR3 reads CASSLAGAGGNEQFF. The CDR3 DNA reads TGTGCCAGCAGCTTAGCCGGCGCCGGGGGGAATGAGCAGTTCTTC.

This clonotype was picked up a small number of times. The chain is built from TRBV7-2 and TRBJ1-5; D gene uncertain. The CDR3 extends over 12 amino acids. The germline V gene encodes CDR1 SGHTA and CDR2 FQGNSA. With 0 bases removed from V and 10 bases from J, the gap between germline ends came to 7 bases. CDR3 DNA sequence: TGTGCCAGCAGCTTAGCGACGGGACCCCAGCATTTT. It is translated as CASSLATGPQHF.

For the CDR3, the DNA is TGTGCCAGCAGCCAACGGACAGGGGCGTACGATACGCAGTATTTT. Amino acids: CASSQRTGAYDTQYF. The chain employs TRBV14 and TRBJ2-3, with 9 bases aligning to TRBD1. This CDR3 spans 15 amino acids. The V and J ends lost 2 bases and 6 bases, in that order; junction bases with no gene match: 6. The germline gives CDR1 SGHDN, CDR2 FVKESK.

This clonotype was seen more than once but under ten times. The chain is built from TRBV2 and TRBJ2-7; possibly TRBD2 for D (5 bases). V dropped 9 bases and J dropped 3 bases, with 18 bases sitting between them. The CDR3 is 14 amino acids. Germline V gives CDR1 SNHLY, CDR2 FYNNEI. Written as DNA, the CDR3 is TGTGCCAGTGGGATGGAGAGCGGCAGCTACGAGCAGTACTTC. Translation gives CASGMESGSYEQYF.

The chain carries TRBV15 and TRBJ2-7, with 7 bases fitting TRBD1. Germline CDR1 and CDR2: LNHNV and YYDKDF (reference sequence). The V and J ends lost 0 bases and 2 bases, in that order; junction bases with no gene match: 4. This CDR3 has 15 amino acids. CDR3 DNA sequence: TGTGCCACCAGCAGAGAACAGGGGAGTACCTACGAGCAGTACTTC. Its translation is CATSREQGSTYEQYF.

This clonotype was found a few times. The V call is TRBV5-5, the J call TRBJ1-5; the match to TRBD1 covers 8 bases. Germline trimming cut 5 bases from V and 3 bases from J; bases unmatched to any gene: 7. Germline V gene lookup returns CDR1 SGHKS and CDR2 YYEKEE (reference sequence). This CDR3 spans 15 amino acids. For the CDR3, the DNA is TGTGCCAGCAGTTATGACAGGGGACTCAATCAGCCCCAGCATTTT. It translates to CASSYDRGLNQPQHF. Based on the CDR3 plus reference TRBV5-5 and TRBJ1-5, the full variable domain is DAGVTQSPTHLIKTRGQQVTLRCSPISGHKSVSWYQQVLGQGPQFIFQYYEKEERGRGNFPDRFSARQFPNYSSELNVNALLLGDSALYLCASSYDRGLNQPQHFGDGTRLSIL.

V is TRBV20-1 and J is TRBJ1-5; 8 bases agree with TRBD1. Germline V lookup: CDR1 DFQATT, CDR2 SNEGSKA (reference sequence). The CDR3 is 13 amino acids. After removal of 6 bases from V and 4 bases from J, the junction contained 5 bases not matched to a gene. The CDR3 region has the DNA TGCAGTGCCCTGGACAGGGCGAATCAGCCCCAGCATTTT. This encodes CSALDRANQPQHF.

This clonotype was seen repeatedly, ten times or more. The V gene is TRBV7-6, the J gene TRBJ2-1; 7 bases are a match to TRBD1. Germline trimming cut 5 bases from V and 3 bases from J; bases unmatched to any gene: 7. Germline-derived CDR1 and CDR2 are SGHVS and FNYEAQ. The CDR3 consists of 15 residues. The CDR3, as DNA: TGTGCCAGCAGCGGAAACAGGGGCTACTACAATGAGCAGTTCTTC. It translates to CASSGNRGYYNEQFF.

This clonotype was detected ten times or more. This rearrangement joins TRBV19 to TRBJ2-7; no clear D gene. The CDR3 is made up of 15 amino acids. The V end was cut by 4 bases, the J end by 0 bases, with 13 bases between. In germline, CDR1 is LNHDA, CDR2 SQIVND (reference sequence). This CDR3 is CASSTPVGVSYEQYF. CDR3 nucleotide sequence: TGTGCCAGTAGTACGCCGGTTGGAGTCTCCTACGAGCAGTACTTC.

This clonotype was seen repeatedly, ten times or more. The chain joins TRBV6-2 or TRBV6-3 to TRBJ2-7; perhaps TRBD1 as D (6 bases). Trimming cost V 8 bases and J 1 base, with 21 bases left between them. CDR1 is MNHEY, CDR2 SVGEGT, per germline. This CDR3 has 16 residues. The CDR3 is CASRPGRQDFSYEQYF. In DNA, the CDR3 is TGTGCCAGCCGTCCCGGTCGACAGGACTTTTCCTACGAGCAGTACTTC.

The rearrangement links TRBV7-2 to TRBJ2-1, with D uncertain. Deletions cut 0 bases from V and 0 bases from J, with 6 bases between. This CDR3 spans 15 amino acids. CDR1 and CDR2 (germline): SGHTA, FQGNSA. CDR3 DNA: TGTGCCAGCAGCTTAGCCCCGGGCTCCTACAATGAGCAGTTCTTC. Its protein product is CASSLAPGSYNEQFF.

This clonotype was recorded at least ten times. CDR3 loop: CASSGTWAGTSGLPYEQYF. In DNA, the CDR3 is TGTGCCAGCAGTGGGACATGGGCGGGGACTAGCGGGCTTCCCTACGAGCAGTACTTC. The chain employs TRBV28 and TRBJ2-7; 12 nucleotides match TRBD2. This CDR3 is built from 19 residues. V shed 5 bases and J 2 bases; nucleotides not matched to a gene: 16. The germline CDR1 and CDR2 sequences are MDHEN and SYDVKM.

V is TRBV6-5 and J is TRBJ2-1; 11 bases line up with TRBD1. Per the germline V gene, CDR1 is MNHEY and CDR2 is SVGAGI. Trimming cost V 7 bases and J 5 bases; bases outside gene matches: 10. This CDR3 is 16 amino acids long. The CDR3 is CASIVSGTGGHNEQFF. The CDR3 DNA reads TGTGCCAGCATCGTCAGTGGGACAGGGGGTCACAATGAGCAGTTCTTC.

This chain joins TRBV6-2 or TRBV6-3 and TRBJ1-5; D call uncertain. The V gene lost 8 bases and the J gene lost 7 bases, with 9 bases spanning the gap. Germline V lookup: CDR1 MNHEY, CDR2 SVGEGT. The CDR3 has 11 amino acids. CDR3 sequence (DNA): TGTGCCAGCGGTCACATGCAGCCCCAGCATTTT. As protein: CASGHMQPQHF.

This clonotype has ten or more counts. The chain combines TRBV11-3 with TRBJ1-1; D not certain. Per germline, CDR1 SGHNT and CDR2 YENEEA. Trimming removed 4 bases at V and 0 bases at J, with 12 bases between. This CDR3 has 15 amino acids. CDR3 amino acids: CASSSLDILNTEAFF. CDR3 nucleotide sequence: TGTGCCAGCAGCTCCCTCGACATCTTGAACACTGAAGCTTTCTTT.

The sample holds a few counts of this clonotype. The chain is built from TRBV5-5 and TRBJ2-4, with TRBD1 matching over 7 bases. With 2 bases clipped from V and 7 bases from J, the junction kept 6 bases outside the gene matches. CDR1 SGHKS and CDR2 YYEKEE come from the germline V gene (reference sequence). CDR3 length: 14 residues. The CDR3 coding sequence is TGTGCCAGCAGCTTTGGGACAGTGGACAACATTCAGTACTTC. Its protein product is CASSFGTVDNIQYF.

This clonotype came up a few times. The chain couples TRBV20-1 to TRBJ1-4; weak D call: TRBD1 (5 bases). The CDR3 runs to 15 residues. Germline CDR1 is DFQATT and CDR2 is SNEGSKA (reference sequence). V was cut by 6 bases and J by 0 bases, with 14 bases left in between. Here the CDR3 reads CSATQGGATNEKLFF. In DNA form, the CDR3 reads TGCAGTGCAACCCAGGGAGGGGCAACTAATGAAAAACTGTTTTTT.

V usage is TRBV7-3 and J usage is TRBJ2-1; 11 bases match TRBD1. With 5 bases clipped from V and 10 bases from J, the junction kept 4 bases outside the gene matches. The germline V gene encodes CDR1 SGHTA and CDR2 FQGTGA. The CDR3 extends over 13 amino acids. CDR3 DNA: TGTGCCAGCAGCCAAGGACAGGGGGCGGAGCAGTTCTTC. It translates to CASSQGQGAEQFF.

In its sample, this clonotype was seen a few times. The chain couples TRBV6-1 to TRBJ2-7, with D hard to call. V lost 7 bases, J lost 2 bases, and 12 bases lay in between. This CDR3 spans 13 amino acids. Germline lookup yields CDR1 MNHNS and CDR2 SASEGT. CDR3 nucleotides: TGTGCCAGCACCGAACATATGGCCTACGAGCAGTACTTC. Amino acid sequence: CASTEHMAYEQYF.

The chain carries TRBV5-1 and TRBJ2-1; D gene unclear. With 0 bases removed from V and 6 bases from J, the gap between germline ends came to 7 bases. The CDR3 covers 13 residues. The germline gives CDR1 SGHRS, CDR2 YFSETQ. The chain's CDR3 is CASSLAFGNEQFF. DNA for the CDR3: TGCGCCAGCAGCTTGGCCTTCGGCAATGAGCAGTTCTTC.

CDR3 in DNA: TGTGCCAGTAGTTCCCGACTAGCGGGGGAGGGTACACAGTTCTTC. Its protein product is CASSSRLAGEGTQFF. The chain couples TRBV19 to TRBJ2-1; 12 bases line up with TRBD2. The germline CDR1 and CDR2 sequences are LNHDA and SQIVND (reference sequence). Unmatched junction bases numbered 12, after V lost 5 bases and J lost 13 bases. CDR3 length: 15 residues. Drawing the rest from reference TRBV19 and TRBJ2-1, the complete variable domain is DGGITQSPKYLFRKEGQNVTLSCEQNLNHDAMYWYRQDPGQGLRLIYYSQIVNDFQKGDIAEGYSVSREKKESFPLTVTSAQKNPTAFYLCASSSRLAGEGTQFFGPGTRLTVL.

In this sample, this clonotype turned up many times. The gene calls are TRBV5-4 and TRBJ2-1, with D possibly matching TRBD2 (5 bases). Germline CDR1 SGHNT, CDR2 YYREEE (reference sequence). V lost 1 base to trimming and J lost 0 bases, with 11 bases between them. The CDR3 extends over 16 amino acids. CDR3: CASSLRNGVSYNEQFF. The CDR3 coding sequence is TGTGCCAGCAGCTTGCGGAACGGGGTCTCCTACAATGAGCAGTTCTTC.

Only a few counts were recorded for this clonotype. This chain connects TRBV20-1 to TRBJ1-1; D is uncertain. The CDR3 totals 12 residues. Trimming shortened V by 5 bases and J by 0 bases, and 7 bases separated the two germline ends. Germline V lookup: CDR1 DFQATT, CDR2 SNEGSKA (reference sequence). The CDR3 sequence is CSAQTMNTEAFF. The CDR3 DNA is TGCAGTGCTCAAACGATGAACACTGAAGCTTTCTTT.

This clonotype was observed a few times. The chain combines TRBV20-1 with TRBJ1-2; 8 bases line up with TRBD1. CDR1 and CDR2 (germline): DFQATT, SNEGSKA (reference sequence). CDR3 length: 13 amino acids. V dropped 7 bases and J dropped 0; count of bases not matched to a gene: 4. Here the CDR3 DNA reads TGCAGTGTTCGGACAGGGTCTAACTATGGCTACACCTTC. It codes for CSVRTGSNYGYTF.